The 24 T cell receptor beta chains in this list originate from one sample, sequenced in a study of cytomegalovirus exposure and HLA in healthy donors. Vbeta (60) and Jbeta (13) primers were used in the PCR. Only in-frame clones appear in the TCRdb table, and some are missing; sequencing was by immunoSEQ multiplex PCR. The sample lists roughly 170,000 clones, around 83% occurring once. The sequencing input was PBMCs. All receptors come from a girl under 10 years old in good health and CMV-seropositive.

The V gene is TRBV9, the J gene TRBJ2-7; possibly TRBD1 for D (5 bases). V was shortened by 0 bases and J by 1 base, with 5 bases between the two germline ends. Germline CDR1 and CDR2: SGDLS and YYNGEE. CDR3 length equals 13 residues. The CDR3 region is CASSVGQSYEQYF. In DNA, the CDR3 is TGTGCCAGCAGCGTAGGACAGTCCTACGAGCAGTACTTC.

The J gene is TRBJ2-1, the V gene TRBV5-4, with a weak D call TRBD1 (6 bases). The CDR3 consists of 13 residues. The germline gives CDR1 SGHNT, CDR2 YYREEE (reference sequence). V shed 3 bases and J shed 6 bases, with 10 bases lying between them. CDR3 residues: CASSSGQLNEQFF. The CDR3 nucleotides read TGTGCCAGCAGCTCAGGACAGCTCAATGAGCAGTTCTTC.

The chain employs TRBV11-3 and TRBJ2-5; TRBD2 might be the D (6 bases). This CDR3 comprises 15 residues. The germline V and J ends were trimmed by 5 bases and 2 bases, with 15 bases remaining between them. Germline values: CDR1 SGHNT, CDR2 YENEEA. The CDR3 loop reads CASSPNGGVQETQYF. In DNA form, the CDR3 reads TGTGCCAGCAGCCCAAATGGAGGGGTTCAAGAGACCCAGTACTTC.

This chain joins TRBV2 and TRBJ1-5; D gene ambiguous. This CDR3 spans 13 amino acids. The germline V and J ends were trimmed by 5 bases and 5 bases, with 10 bases remaining between them. Looked up from germline, CDR1 is SNHLY and CDR2 is FYNNEI. The CDR3 DNA is TGTGCCAGCAGTTTGGGCCAATATCAGCCCCAGCATTTT. This sequence encodes CASSLGQYQPQHF.

The table lists this clone with a few counts. The chain carries TRBV5-1 and TRBJ1-1; unclear D gene. CDR3 length: 14 residues. Deletions cut 3 bases from V and 2 bases from J, with 11 bases between. Germline CDR1 is SGHRS and CDR2 is YFSETQ. The CDR3 here is CASSSLRGNTEAFF. In DNA, the CDR3 is TGCGCCAGCAGCTCTCTAAGAGGTAACACTGAAGCTTTCTTT.

The J gene is TRBJ1-3, the V gene TRBV6-5; the D gene is possibly TRBD1 (5 bases). CDR1 MNHEY and CDR2 SVGAGI come from the germline V gene. The CDR3 has 13 residues. The germline V and J ends were trimmed by 5 bases and 10 bases, with 15 bases remaining between them. This CDR3 is CASSGGGSQTIYF. The CDR3 bases are TGTGCCAGCAGTGGGGGGGGGAGCCAGACCATATATTTT.

This clone was found once. J is TRBJ2-7 and V is TRBV15; a weak D match, TRBD2 (5 bases). The V end was cut by 0 bases, the J end by 2 bases, with 14 bases between. The CDR3 spans 16 residues. Germline V gene sequence: CDR1 LNHNV, CDR2 YYDKDF (reference sequence). The CDR3 nucleotides read TGTGCCACCAGCAGAGAGGAGGCAGGTTCGGCCTACGAGCAGTACTTC. It is translated as CATSREEAGSAYEQYF.

The chain couples TRBV9 to TRBJ2-3, with 9 positions matching TRBD2. CDR3 length: 15 amino acids. Germline V lookup: CDR1 SGDLS, CDR2 YYNGEE. V was clipped by 6 bases and J by 3 bases; unmatched bases: 8. Written as DNA, the CDR3 is TGTGCCAGCAATGGGGGGCTAGCGGGGACAGATACGCAGTATTTT. Its protein product is CASNGGLAGTDTQYF.

V gene TRBV6-1 combines with J gene TRBJ1-5; TRBD1 might be the D (6 bases). Germline lookup yields CDR1 MNHNS and CDR2 SASEGT. The CDR3 length is 15 residues. Between the trimmed V and J ends, which lost 6 bases and 0 bases, there was a span of 12 bases. CDR3: CASRDSFYSNQPQHF. In DNA, the CDR3 is TGTGCCAGCAGGGACAGCTTTTATAGCAATCAGCCCCAGCATTTT.

The DNA for the CDR3 is TGCGCCAGCAGCTTGCGTCAGGGGGAAGGAAACACCATATATTTT. Encoded protein: CASSLRQGEGNTIYF. The chain links TRBV5-1 to TRBJ1-3; TRBD1 matches 7 bases. The germline CDR1 and CDR2 sequences are SGHRS and YFSETQ. The junction had 5 bases not matched to a gene; V was cut back by 1 base and J by 4 bases. This CDR3 has 15 amino acids. Supplemented by reference TRBV5-1 and TRBJ1-3, the full variable domain reads KAGVTQTPRYLIKTRGQQVTLSCSPISGHRSVSWYQQTPGQGLQFLFEYFSETQRNKGNFPGRFSGRQFSNSRSEMNVSTLELGDSALYLCASSLRQGEGNTIYFGEGSWLTVV.

The chain has TRBV4-1 and TRBJ2-7; D perhaps matches TRBD1 (6 bases). This CDR3 comprises 14 residues. V lost 3 bases and J 3 bases, leaving 12 bases between the germline ends. Per the germline V gene, CDR1 is MGHRA and CDR2 is YSYEKL. CDR3 sequence (DNA): TGCGCCAGCAGCCAGCTAGGCAGGGGCTACGAGCAGTACTTC. This translates into CASSQLGRGYEQYF.

The chain links TRBV7-6 to TRBJ1-3; D perhaps matches TRBD1 (6 bases). The CDR3 is 17 amino acids. The germline V gene has CDR1 SGHVS and CDR2 FNYEAQ. The V end lost 5 bases, the J end lost 4 bases, and 21 bases lay between the germline ends. The CDR3 here is CASSTDPRGRSGNTIYF. For the CDR3, the DNA is TGTGCCAGCAGCACCGACCCCAGGGGTCGCTCAGGAAACACCATATATTTT. Full variable domain (rest looked up from reference TRBV7-6 and TRBJ1-3): GAGVSQSPRYKVTKRGQDVALRCDPISGHVSLYWYRQALGQGPEFLTYFNYEAQQDKSGLPNDRFSAERPEGSISTLTIQRTEQRDSAMYRCASSTDPRGRSGNTIYFGEGSWLTVV.

The J gene is TRBJ1-1, the V gene TRBV18; 10 bases line up with TRBD1. Germline V CDR1 and CDR2: KGHSH, LQKENI. V shed 0 bases, J shed 5 bases, and the junction held 3 bases outside the gene matches. The CDR3 is 15 residues long. In DNA form, the CDR3 reads TGTGCCAGCTCACCACCGGGACAGGGGCGGACTGAAGCTTTCTTT. Its protein is CASSPPGQGRTEAFF.

V usage is TRBV25-1 and J usage is TRBJ1-3; D unclear. V lost 1 base to trimming and J lost 0 bases, with 7 bases between them. Germline loops: CDR1 MGHDK, CDR2 SYGVNS. The CDR3 is 15 amino acids. The CDR3 loop is CASSESGDSGNTIYF. DNA of the CDR3: TGTGCCAGCAGTGAATCCGGGGACTCTGGAAACACCATATATTTT. The full variable domain, its missing parts supplied by reference TRBV25-1 and TRBJ1-3, is EADIYQTPRYLVIGTGKKITLECSQTMGHDKMYWYQQDPGMELHLIHYSYGVNSTEKGDLSSESTVSRIRTEHFPLTLESARPSHTSQYLCASSESGDSGNTIYFGEGSWLTVV.

The chain carries TRBV7-9 and TRBJ1-4; TRBD1 matches at 8 bases. Germline loops: CDR1 SEHNR, CDR2 FQNEAQ (reference sequence). V trimming: 4 bases; J trimming: 8 bases; junction bases outside the gene matches: 12. This CDR3 comprises 16 residues. CDR3 bases: TGTGCCAGCAGCTCACATCCGGGACAGGCCCCAGAAAAACTGTTTTTT. The encoded protein is CASSSHPGQAPEKLFF.

The chain employs TRBV5-6 and TRBJ2-5; 11 bases map to TRBD2. Germline V gives CDR1 SGHDT, CDR2 YYEEEE. The CDR3 length is 15 residues. J gave up 5 bases and V 0 bases, and 3 bases lay outside the gene matches. The CDR3 sequence is CASSLVASGRETQYF. CDR3 DNA sequence: TGTGCCAGCAGCTTGGTTGCTAGCGGGAGGGAGACCCAGTACTTC.

V is TRBV4-3 and J is TRBJ1-1, with a weak D call TRBD1 (5 bases). The ends were cut back, 2 bases at V and 9 bases at J, with 10 bases in the middle. The CDR3 is 12 amino acids. Germline CDR1 is LGHNA and CDR2 is YSLEER. DNA of the CDR3: TGCGCCAGCAGCCAACTTAACAGGAAAGCTTTCTTT. This codes for CASSQLNRKAFF.

J is TRBJ2-1 and V is TRBV14; perhaps TRBD1 as D (5 bases). Trimming left V 5 bases short and J 6 bases short, with 11 bases between. From germline, CDR1 is SGHDN and CDR2 FVKESK. The CDR3 contains 13 residues. Here the CDR3 DNA reads TGTGCCAGCAGCGTACAGGTTTCCAATGAGCAGTTCTTC. It specifies CASSVQVSNEQFF.

J is TRBJ2-3 and V is TRBV10-3, with TRBD2 matching 8 bases. Trimming took 2 bases from V and 7 from J; bases not matched to a gene: 11. Germline-derived CDR1 and CDR2 are ENHRY and SYGVKD. The CDR3 loop spans 16 amino acids. CDR3 in DNA: TGTGCCATCAGTGAGGGAAGCGGGAGTGGGGTGAATACGCAGTATTTT. The encoded protein is CAISEGSGSGVNTQYF.

This clone is a singleton in its sample. This chain joins TRBV14 and TRBJ2-7; 9 bases line up with TRBD1. The germline V gene has CDR1 SGHDN and CDR2 FVKESK. The CDR3 consists of 17 residues. V lost 3 bases, J lost 3 bases, and 12 bases stayed unmatched. The CDR3 DNA reads TGTGCCAGCAGCCATTCACAGGGGGCTAATGTTATCTACGAGCAGTACTTC. The encoded protein is CASSHSQGANVIYEQYF.

About this clone itself: The final CDR3 position lacks the conserved phenylalanine or tryptophan, pointing to a likely read error. It is unclear where the CDR3 begins or ends on the DNA, so no DNA is shown, and the CDR3 is as TCRdb lists it. The chain has TRBV5-6 and TRBJ1-2; TRBD1 is the table's D call, not checked against the DNA. Per germline, CDR1 SGHDT and CDR2 YYEEEE. The CDR3 length is 12 residues, termini included. CDR3: CASSHGRTGEVA.

The chain is built from TRBV11-2 and TRBJ1-1, with a weak D call TRBD1 (5 bases). The V end was cut by 1 base, the J end by 5 bases, with 11 bases between. Germline CDR1 and CDR2: SGHAT and FQNNGV. This CDR3 contains 14 residues. The CDR3 coding sequence is TGTGCCAGCAGCTTAGGACAGAAATGGACTGAAGCTTTCTTT. Its translation is CASSLGQKWTEAFF.

The CDR3 loop is CAIRQGAYEQYF. In nucleotides, the CDR3 is TGTGCCATCAGACAGGGGGCCTACGAGCAGTACTTC. This chain joins TRBV10-3 and TRBJ2-7, with 8 positions matching TRBD1. This CDR3 region has 12 residues. Per germline, CDR1 ENHRY and CDR2 SYGVKD. Trimming took 6 bases from V and 2 from J; bases not matched to a gene: 0.

The V gene is TRBV27, the J gene TRBJ2-1, with 7 bases lining up with TRBD1. The CDR3 runs to 16 residues. Germline V lookup: CDR1 MNHEY, CDR2 SMNVEV (reference sequence). V was clipped by 7 bases and J by 0 bases; unmatched bases: 9. CDR3 bases: TGTGCCAGCACCAAGGACAGGCTCAGCTCCTACAATGAGCAGTTCTTC. This gives the protein CASTKDRLSSYNEQFF.